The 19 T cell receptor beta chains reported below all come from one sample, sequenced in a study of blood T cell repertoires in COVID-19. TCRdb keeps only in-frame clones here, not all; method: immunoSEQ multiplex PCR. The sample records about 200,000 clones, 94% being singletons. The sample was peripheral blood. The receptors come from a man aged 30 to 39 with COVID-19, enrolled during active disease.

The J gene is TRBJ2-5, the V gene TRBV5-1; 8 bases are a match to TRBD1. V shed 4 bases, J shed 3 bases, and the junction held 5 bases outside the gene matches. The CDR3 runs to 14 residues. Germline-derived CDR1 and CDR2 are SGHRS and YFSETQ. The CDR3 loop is CASSIGQGKETQYF. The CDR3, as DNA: TGCGCCAGCAGCATAGGACAGGGAAAAGAGACCCAGTACTTC.

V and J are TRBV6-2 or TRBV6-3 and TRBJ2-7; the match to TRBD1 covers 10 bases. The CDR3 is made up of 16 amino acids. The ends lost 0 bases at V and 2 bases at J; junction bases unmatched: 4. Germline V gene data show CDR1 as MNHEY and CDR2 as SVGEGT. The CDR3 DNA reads TGTGCCAGCAGTTACTCAAGGGGACAGGGGCCCTACGAGCAGTACTTC. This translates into CASSYSRGQGPYEQYF.

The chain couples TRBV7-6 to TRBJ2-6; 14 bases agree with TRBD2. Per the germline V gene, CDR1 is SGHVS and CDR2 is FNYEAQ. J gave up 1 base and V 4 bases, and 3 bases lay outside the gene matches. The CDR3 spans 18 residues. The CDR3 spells CASSSRTSGGSGANVLTF. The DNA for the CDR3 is TGTGCCAGCAGCTCGCGGACTAGCGGGGGGTCTGGGGCCAACGTCCTGACTTTC.

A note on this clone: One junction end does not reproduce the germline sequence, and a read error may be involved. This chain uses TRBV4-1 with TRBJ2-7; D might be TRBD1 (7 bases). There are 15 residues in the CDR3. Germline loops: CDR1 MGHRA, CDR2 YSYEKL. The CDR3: CASSAGRGTAYEQYF. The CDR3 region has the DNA TGCGCCAGCAGCGCCGGTCGCGGGACAGCCTATGAGCAGTACTTC.

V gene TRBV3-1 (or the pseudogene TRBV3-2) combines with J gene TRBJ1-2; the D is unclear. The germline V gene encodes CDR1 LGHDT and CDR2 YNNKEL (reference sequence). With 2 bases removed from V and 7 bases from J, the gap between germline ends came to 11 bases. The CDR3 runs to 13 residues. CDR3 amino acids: CASSQLSGGGYTF. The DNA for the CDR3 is TGTGCCAGCAGCCAACTCTCGGGAGGTGGCTACACCTTC.

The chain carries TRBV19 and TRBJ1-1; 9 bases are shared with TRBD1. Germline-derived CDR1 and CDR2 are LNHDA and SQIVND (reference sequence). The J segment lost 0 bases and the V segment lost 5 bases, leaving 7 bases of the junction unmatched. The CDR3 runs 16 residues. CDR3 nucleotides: TGTGCCAGTAGTGTACAGGGGGCGTACATGAACACTGAAGCTTTCTTT. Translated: CASSVQGAYMNTEAFF.

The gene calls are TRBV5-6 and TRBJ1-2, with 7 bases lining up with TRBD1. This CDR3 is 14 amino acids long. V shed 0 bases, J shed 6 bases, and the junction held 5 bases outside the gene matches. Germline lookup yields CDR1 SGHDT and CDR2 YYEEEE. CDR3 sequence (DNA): TGTGCCAGCAGCTTGGCCGGGACAGATAATGGCTACACCTTC. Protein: CASSLAGTDNGYTF. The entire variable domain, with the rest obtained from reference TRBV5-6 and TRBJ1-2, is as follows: DAGVTQSPTHLIKTRGQQVTLRCSPKSGHDTVSWYQQALGQGPQFIFQYYEEEERQRGNFPDRFSGHQFPNYSSELNVNALLLGDSALYLCASSLAGTDNGYTFGSGTRLTVV.

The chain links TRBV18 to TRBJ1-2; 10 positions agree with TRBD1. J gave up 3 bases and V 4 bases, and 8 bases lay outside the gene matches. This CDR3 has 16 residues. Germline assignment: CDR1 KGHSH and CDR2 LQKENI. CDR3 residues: CASSRNRDRGHYGYTF. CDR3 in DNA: TGTGCCAGCTCACGCAACCGGGACAGGGGCCACTATGGCTACACCTTC.

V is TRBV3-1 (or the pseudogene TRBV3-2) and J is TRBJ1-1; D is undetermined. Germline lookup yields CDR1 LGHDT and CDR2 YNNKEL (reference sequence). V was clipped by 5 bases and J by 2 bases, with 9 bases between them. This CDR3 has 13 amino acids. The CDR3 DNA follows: TGTGCCAGCAGCACCGACTCTAACACTGAAGCTTTCTTT. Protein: CASSTDSNTEAFF.

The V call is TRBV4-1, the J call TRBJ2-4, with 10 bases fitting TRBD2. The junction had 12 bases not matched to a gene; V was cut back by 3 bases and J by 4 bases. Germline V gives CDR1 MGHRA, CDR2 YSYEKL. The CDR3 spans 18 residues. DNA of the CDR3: TGCGCCAGCAGCCAGGGCAGATCTAGCGGGGGTTTAAAAAACATTCAGTACTTC. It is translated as CASSQGRSSGGLKNIQYF.

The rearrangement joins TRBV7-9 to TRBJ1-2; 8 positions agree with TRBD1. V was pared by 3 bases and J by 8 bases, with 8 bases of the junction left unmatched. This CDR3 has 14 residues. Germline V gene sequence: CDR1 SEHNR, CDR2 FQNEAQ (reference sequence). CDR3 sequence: CASSFSDRGGGYTF. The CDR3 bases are TGTGCCAGCAGCTTTTCTGACAGGGGAGGCGGCTACACCTTC.

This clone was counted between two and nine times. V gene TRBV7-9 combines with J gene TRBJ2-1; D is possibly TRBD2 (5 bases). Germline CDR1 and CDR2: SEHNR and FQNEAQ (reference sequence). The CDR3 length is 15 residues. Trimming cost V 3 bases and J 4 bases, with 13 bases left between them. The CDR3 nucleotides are TGTGCCAGCAGCTTCCGTCTAGCCGGTTACAATGAGCAGTTCTTC. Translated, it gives CASSFRLAGYNEQFF.

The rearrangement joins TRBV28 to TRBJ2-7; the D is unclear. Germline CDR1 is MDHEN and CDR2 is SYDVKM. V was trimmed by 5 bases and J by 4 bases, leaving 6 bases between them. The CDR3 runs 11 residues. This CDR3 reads CASSPLYEQYF. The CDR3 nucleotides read TGTGCCAGCAGTCCACTTTACGAGCAGTACTTC.

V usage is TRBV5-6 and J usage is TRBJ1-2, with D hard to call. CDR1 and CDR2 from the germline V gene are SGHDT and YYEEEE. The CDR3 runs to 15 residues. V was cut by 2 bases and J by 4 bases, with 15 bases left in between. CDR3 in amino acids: CASSFQEARFYGYTF. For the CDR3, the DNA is TGTGCCAGCAGCTTTCAGGAAGCCCGTTTCTATGGCTACACCTTC.

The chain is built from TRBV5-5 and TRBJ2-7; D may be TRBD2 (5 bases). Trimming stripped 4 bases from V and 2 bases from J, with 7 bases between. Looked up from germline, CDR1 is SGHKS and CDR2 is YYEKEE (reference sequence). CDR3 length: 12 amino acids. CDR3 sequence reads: CASSVTTYEQYF. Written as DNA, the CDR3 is TGTGCCAGCAGCGTGACTACCTACGAGCAGTACTTC.

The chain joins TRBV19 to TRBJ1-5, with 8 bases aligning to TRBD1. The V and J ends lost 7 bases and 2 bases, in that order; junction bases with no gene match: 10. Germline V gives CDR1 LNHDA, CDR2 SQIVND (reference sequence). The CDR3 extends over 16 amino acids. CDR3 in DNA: TGTGCCAGTACCATTTTAGGACAGGGAGGCAATCAGCCCCAGCATTTT. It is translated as CASTILGQGGNQPQHF. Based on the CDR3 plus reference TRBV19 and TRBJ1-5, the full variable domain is DGGITQSPKYLFRKEGQNVTLSCEQNLNHDAMYWYRQDPGQGLRLIYYSQIVNDFQKGDIAEGYSVSREKKESFPLTVTSAQKNPTAFYLCASTILGQGGNQPQHFGDGTRLSIL.

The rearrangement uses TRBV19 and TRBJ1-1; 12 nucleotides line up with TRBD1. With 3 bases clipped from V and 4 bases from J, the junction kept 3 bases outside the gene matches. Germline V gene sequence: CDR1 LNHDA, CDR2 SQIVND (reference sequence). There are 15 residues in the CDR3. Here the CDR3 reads CASSIGTGGGTEAFF. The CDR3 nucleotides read TGTGCCAGTAGTATTGGGACAGGGGGCGGCACTGAAGCTTTCTTT.

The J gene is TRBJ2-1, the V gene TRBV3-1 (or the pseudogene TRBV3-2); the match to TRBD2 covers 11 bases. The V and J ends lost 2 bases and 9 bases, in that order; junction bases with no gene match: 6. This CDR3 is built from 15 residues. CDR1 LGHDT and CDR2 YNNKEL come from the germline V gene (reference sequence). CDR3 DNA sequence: TGTGCCAGCAGCCAACCAGGACTAGCGGGTCTTGAGCAGTTCTTC. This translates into CASSQPGLAGLEQFF.

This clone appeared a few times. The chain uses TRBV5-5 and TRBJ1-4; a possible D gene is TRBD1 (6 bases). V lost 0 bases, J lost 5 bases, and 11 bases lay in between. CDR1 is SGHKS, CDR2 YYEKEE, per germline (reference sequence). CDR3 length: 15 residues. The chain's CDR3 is CASSLAGGSNEKLFF. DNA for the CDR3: TGTGCCAGCAGCTTGGCGGGGGGCTCAAATGAAAAACTGTTTTTT.